There are a few counts of the clone carrying this T cell receptor (beta chain). Its antigen is not known. The library protocol tagged individual cDNA molecules with unique molecular identifiers. TCRdb passed the 5' RACE reads through MiXCR, listing each CDR3 protein once. The table records 80,000 to 100,000 distinct CDR3 sequences, 13% to 15% of them present only once. This specimen comes from a study of early T cells in non-severe SARS-CoV-2 infection. Regarding the study as a whole: The VDJdb matching leaned toward anti-spike CD8 responses and overlooked private and CD4 specificities.

The CDR3 runs to 15 residues. Germline CDR1 reads SGHNT; CDR2 reads YENEEA. The ends were cut back, 5 bases at V and 3 bases at J, with 17 bases in the middle. The rearrangement joins TRBV11-3 to TRBJ2-7; no definite D call. Sequencing used whole blood. The source is an adult who was a healthcare worker with PCR-confirmed SARS-CoV-2 infection or an uninfected control (not recorded which). In DNA, the CDR3 is TGTGCCAGCAGCCTGGGCGGCAGACCGTTCTACGAGCAGTACTTC. Its protein is CASSLGGRPFYEQYF.